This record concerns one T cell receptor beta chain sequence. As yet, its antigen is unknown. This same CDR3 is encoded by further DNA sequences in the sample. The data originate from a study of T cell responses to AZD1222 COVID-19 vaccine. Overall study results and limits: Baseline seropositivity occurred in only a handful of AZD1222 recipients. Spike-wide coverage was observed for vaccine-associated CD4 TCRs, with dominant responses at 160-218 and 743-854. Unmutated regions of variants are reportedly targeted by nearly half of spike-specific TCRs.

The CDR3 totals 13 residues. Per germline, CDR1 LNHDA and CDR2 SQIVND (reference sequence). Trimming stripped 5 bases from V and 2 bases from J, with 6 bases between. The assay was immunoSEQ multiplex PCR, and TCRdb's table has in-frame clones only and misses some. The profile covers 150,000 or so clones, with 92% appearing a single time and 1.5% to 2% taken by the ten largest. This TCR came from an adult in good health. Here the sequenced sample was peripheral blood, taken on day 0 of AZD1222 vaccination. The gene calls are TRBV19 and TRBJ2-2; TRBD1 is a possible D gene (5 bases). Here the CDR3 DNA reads TGTGCCAGTAGTGGGGCCAACACCGGGGAGCTGTTTTTT. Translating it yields CASSGANTGELFF.